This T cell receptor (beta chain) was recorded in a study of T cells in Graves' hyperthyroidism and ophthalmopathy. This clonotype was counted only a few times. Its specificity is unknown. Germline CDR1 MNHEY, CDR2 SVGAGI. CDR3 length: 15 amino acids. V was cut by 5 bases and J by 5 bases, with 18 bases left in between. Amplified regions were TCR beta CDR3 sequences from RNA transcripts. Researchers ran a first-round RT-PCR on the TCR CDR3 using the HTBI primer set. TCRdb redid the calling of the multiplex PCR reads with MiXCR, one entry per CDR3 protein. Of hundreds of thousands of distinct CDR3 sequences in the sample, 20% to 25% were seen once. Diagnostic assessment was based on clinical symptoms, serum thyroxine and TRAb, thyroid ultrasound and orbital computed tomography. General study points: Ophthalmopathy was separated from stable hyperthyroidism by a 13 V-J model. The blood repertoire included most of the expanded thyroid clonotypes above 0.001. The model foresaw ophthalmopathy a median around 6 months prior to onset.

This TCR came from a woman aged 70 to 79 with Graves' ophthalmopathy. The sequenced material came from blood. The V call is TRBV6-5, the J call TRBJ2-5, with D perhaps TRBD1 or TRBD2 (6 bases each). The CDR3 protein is CASSTTRGVVETQYF. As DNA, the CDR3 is TGTGCCAGCAGTACTACTAGGGGGGTTGTGGAGACCCAGTACTTC.